These 16 T cell receptor beta chains were all obtained from the same sample, sequenced in a study of OX40 agonist ivuxolimab in advanced cancers. Repertoires were generated with immunoSEQ multiplex PCR, while TCRdb's copy carries only in-frame clones and drops some. The profile shows approximately 68,000 clones, 87% of them singletons. The source material was CD4+ or CD8+ T cells sorted from blood, sampled in a trial of the OX40 agonist ivuxolimab. The receptors shown here come from an adult with an advanced solid tumor such as melanoma, head and neck, liver or kidney cancer.

CDR3 protein: CASTEMGESYEQYF. In nucleotides, the CDR3 is TGTGCCAGCACAGAAATGGGGGAGTCCTACGAGCAGTACTTC. V is TRBV6-1 and J is TRBJ2-7, with D perhaps matching TRBD1 or TRBD2 (5 bases each). The CDR3 extends over 14 amino acids. V was trimmed by 7 bases and J by 1 base, leaving 14 bases between them. Per germline, CDR1 MNHNS and CDR2 SASEGT.

The genes are TRBV7-2 and TRBJ1-1; TRBD1 matches 12 bases. The germline gives CDR1 SGHTA, CDR2 FQGNSA. The ends lost 5 bases at V and 6 bases at J; junction bases unmatched: 4. The length of the CDR3 is 14 residues. CDR3 in amino acids: CASSVGQGASEAFF. The CDR3 DNA follows: TGTGCCAGCAGCGTGGGACAGGGGGCATCTGAAGCTTTCTTT. Full variable domain (remainder filled in from reference TRBV7-2 and TRBJ1-1): GAGVSQSPSNKVTEKGKDVELRCDPISGHTALYWYRQSLGQGLEFLIYFQGNSAPDKSGLPSDRFSAERTGGSVSTLTIQRTQQEDSAVYLCASSVGQGASEAFFGQGTRLTVV.

V usage is TRBV28 and J usage is TRBJ1-2; D unclear. Trimming cost V 2 bases and J 6 bases, with 7 bases left between them. Looked up from germline, CDR1 is MDHEN and CDR2 is SYDVKM. The CDR3 has 12 residues. In DNA form, the CDR3 reads TGTGCCAGCAGTTTAGGCGCTAATGGCTACACCTTC. This sequence encodes CASSLGANGYTF.

The rearrangement joins TRBV10-3 to TRBJ1-2, with D perhaps matching TRBD1 (5 bases). Trimming took off 10 bases at V and 3 bases at J, with 12 bases between the two ends. The germline V gene has CDR1 ENHRY and CDR2 SYGVKD. This CDR3 has 12 residues. The CDR3 nucleotides are TGTGCCACCAGAGGGGAGGACTATGGCTACACCTTC. This translates into CATRGEDYGYTF.

CDR3 sequence: CASSPRTSGGQNEQFF. The CDR3 bases are TGTGCCAGCAGCCCACGGACTAGCGGGGGGCAAAATGAGCAGTTCTTC. The rearrangement uses TRBV7-2 and TRBJ2-1; 14 bases map to TRBD2. With 5 bases clipped from V and 7 bases from J, the junction kept 7 bases outside the gene matches. CDR1 and CDR2 from the germline V gene are SGHTA and FQGNSA. The CDR3 covers 16 residues. The whole variable domain, filled in from reference TRBV7-2 and TRBJ2-1, reads GAGVSQSPSNKVTEKGKDVELRCDPISGHTALYWYRQSLGQGLEFLIYFQGNSAPDKSGLPSDRFSAERTGGSVSTLTIQRTQQEDSAVYLCASSPRTSGGQNEQFFGPGTRLTVL.

The chain recombines TRBV28 with TRBJ1-2; 12 bases fit TRBD1. Germline V gives CDR1 MDHEN, CDR2 SYDVKM. V shed 6 bases, J shed 8 bases, and the junction held 7 bases outside the gene matches. This CDR3 is built from 14 residues. CDR3 bases: TGTGCCAGCAGCTCGGGACAGGGGGCTGAAGGCTACACCTTC. It codes for CASSSGQGAEGYTF.

The rearrangement links TRBV4-3 to TRBJ1-3; possible D gene TRBD1, 6 bases. The length of the CDR3 is 17 residues. Germline loops: CDR1 LGHNA, CDR2 YSLEER. The V end lost 4 bases, the J end lost 0 bases, and 16 bases lay between the germline ends. In nucleotides, the CDR3 is TGCGCCAGCAGCCCCGGGGAGGGGGGACTCTCTGGAAACACCATATATTTT. It is translated as CASSPGEGGLSGNTIYF.

The V gene is TRBV7-2, the J gene TRBJ1-1; D ambiguous. CDR1 is SGHTA and CDR2 is FQGNSA in the germline V gene. The CDR3 has 14 amino acids. Between the trimmed V and J ends, which lost 0 bases and 0 bases, there was a span of 5 bases. The CDR3 DNA sequence: TGTGCCAGCAGCTTAGCCGCAATGAACACTGAAGCTTTCTTT. Amino acid sequence: CASSLAAMNTEAFF.

The chain is built from TRBV19 and TRBJ1-1; D is unresolved. This CDR3 is 15 amino acids long. Trimming pared 6 bases from V and 5 bases from J, leaving 19 bases between. Germline CDR1 and CDR2: LNHDA and SQIVND (reference sequence). The CDR3 spells CASSRPDTGWTEAFF. In nucleotides, the CDR3 is TGTGCCAGTAGCCGACCCGACACCGGGTGGACTGAAGCTTTCTTT.

V is TRBV6-6 and J is TRBJ2-7; D uncertain. V was shortened by 8 bases and J by 3 bases, with 11 bases between the two germline ends. The CDR3 contains 12 residues. Per the germline V gene, CDR1 is MNHNY and CDR2 is SVGAGI (reference sequence). CDR3 protein: CASASSSYEQYF. In nucleotides, the CDR3 is TGTGCCAGCGCAAGTTCCAGCTACGAGCAGTACTTC.

The rearrangement joins TRBV28 to TRBJ2-2; a weak D match, TRBD2 (5 bases). The CDR3 is made up of 15 amino acids. The V end lost 5 bases, the J end lost 4 bases, and 14 bases lay between the germline ends. The V gene's germline CDR1 is MDHEN and CDR2 SYDVKM. CDR3 amino acids: CASSPLGVLTGELFF. The CDR3 nucleotides read TGTGCCAGCAGTCCCCTCGGGGTTCTCACCGGGGAGCTGTTTTTT.

This chain uses TRBV19 with TRBJ2-2; perhaps TRBD2 as D (6 bases). This CDR3 has 14 amino acids. CDR1 LNHDA and CDR2 SQIVND come from the germline V gene (reference sequence). Between the trimmed V and J ends, which lost 7 bases and 2 bases, there was a span of 11 bases. CDR3 coding DNA: TGTGCCAGTACGGGACTCCTTAACACCGGGGAGCTGTTTTTT. Encoded protein: CASTGLLNTGELFF.

The chain couples TRBV6-5 to TRBJ1-4, with D uncertain. V was shortened by 0 bases and J by 8 bases, with 13 bases between the two germline ends. Germline V gene data show CDR1 as MNHEY and CDR2 as SVGAGI. The CDR3 runs to 15 residues. CDR3 loop: CASSYSLGYREKLFF. CDR3 coding DNA: TGTGCCAGCAGTTACTCGCTGGGATATAGGGAAAAACTGTTTTTT.

The V and J genes are TRBV18 and TRBJ2-7; 7 nucleotides line up with TRBD2. Germline V gene data show CDR1 as KGHSH and CDR2 as LQKENI. The CDR3 is 17 residues long. The junction had 13 bases not matched to a gene; V was cut back by 0 bases and J by 5 bases. The CDR3 loop is CASSPPSGRASGHEQYF. CDR3 sequence (DNA): TGTGCCAGCTCACCACCGTCGGGACGTGCTAGCGGTCACGAGCAGTACTTC.

The V and J genes are TRBV28 and TRBJ1-2, with D uncertain. Germline-derived CDR1 and CDR2 are MDHEN and SYDVKM. Trimming took off 1 base at V and 6 bases at J, with 9 bases between the two ends. The CDR3 is 13 amino acids. CDR3 region: CASSLSGGNGYTF. The DNA for the CDR3 is TGTGCCAGCAGTTTATCAGGAGGTAATGGCTACACCTTC.

The genes are TRBV11-3 and TRBJ2-7; 8 positions match TRBD2. Germline CDR1 SGHNT, CDR2 YENEEA. The trim removed 1 base at V and 4 bases at J, leaving 9 bases unmatched. The CDR3 sequence is 16 residues long. This CDR3 is CASSLGTPGLGYEQYF. The CDR3 DNA follows: TGTGCCAGCAGCTTAGGAACGCCGGGACTAGGGTACGAGCAGTACTTC.